The 26 T cell receptor beta chains below were found in one sample sequenced in a study. TCRdb re-called the 5' RACE reads through MiXCR, storing one row per CDR3 protein. The table has about 42,000 distinct CDR3 sequences, about 32% seen once; the top ten hold about 4%. Sequencing used tumor-infiltrating memory CD4+ T cells sorted from the breast tumor. Subset in this sample: memory CD4+ T cells, CD4+CD45RO+CD25-. Source of these receptors: a female donor with breast cancer.

The rearrangement links TRBV5-1 to TRBJ2-7, with a possible D match to TRBD2 (6 bases). V was clipped by 4 bases and J by 3 bases, with 17 bases between them. CDR1 and CDR2 from the germline V gene are SGHRS and YFSETQ. There are 15 residues in the CDR3. Here the CDR3 DNA reads TGCGCCAGCAGCGGAGGGACGTCCCTCGGCTACGAGCAGTACTTC. Translation: CASSGGTSLGYEQYF.

This chain uses TRBV28 with TRBJ2-4, with 7 nucleotides matching TRBD2. The length of the CDR3 is 16 residues. Germline CDR1 MDHEN, CDR2 SYDVKM. With 5 bases clipped from V and 4 bases from J, the junction kept 11 bases outside the gene matches. This CDR3 is CASSGWGRAGKNIQYF. The CDR3 nucleotides read TGTGCCAGCAGTGGGTGGGGACGAGCGGGAAAAAACATTCAGTACTTC.

The rearrangement uses TRBV6-5 and TRBJ2-2, with 7 bases matching TRBD2. The length of the CDR3 is 16 residues. CDR1 MNHEY and CDR2 SVGAGI come from the germline V gene. V was pared by 0 bases and J by 0 bases, with 1 base of the junction left unmatched. The CDR3 loop is CASSYSGGANTGELFF. DNA for the CDR3: TGTGCCAGCAGTTACTCTGGGGGGGCGAACACCGGGGAGCTGTTTTTT.

The table lists this clonotype with many counts. V is TRBV9 and J is TRBJ2-7, with D possibly matching TRBD1 (6 bases). The CDR3 contains 15 residues. The V end was cut by 0 bases, the J end by 0 bases, with 10 bases between. Germline V gene data show CDR1 as SGDLS and CDR2 as YYNGEE. CDR3 residues: CASSVAADSSYEQYF. In DNA, the CDR3 is TGTGCCAGCAGCGTAGCTGCGGACAGCTCCTACGAGCAGTACTTC. The variable domain in full, with the rest retrieved from reference TRBV9 and TRBJ2-7, is DSGVTQTPKHLITATGQRVTLRCSPRSGDLSVYWYQQSLDQGLQFLIQYYNGEERAKGNILERFSAQQFPDLHSELNLSSLELGDSALYFCASSVAADSSYEQYFGPGTRLTVT.

J is TRBJ1-1 and V is TRBV18; D uncertain. Germline V gives CDR1 KGHSH, CDR2 LQKENI. Trimming took 5 bases from V and 0 from J, leaving 16 bases between them. CDR3 size: 16 residues. CDR3 in DNA: TGTGCCAGCTCAGAGGGCGGTGGAGGTATGAACACTGAAGCTTTCTTT. Translated, it gives CASSEGGGGMNTEAFF.

This clonotype has only a few counts. The CDR3 here is CASSLQTAYEQYF. DNA for the CDR3: TGCGCCAGCAGCCTCCAGACCGCCTACGAGCAGTACTTC. V is TRBV5-1 and J is TRBJ2-7; no clear D gene. The V gene lost 4 bases and the J gene lost 2 bases, with 10 bases spanning the gap. The CDR3 sequence is 13 residues long. From germline, CDR1 is SGHRS and CDR2 YFSETQ.

The chain couples TRBV18 to TRBJ2-1; D is uncertain. The CDR3 contains 13 residues. The V and J ends lost 2 bases and 7 bases respectively, with 9 bases between them. CDR1 and CDR2 from the germline V gene are KGHSH and LQKENI. The CDR3 coding sequence is TGTGCCAGCTCACCATCATTGGGAAATGAGCAGTTCTTC. It specifies CASSPSLGNEQFF.

In this sample, this clonotype turned up many times. J is TRBJ2-7 and V is TRBV5-1; D is undetermined. The V end was cut by 0 bases, the J end by 7 bases, with 14 bases between. The CDR3 is made up of 14 amino acids. Germline V gene lookup returns CDR1 SGHRS and CDR2 YFSETQ. The CDR3 here is CASSLEAGPREQYF. DNA for the CDR3: TGCGCCAGCAGCTTGGAGGCTGGCCCTCGGGAGCAGTACTTC.

The chain couples TRBV4-3 to TRBJ2-7; D may correspond to TRBD1 or TRBD2 (5 bases each). CDR3 length: 14 residues. Between the trimmed V and J ends, which lost 0 bases and 12 bases, there was a span of 18 bases. CDR1 is LGHNA and CDR2 is YSLEER in the germline V gene. CDR3 amino acids: CASSQEEPGAPLYF. The CDR3, as DNA: TGCGCCAGCAGCCAAGAAGAACCCGGGGCACCTCTGTACTTC.

The CDR3 sequence: CASSLAGDWNEQFF. CDR3 sequence (DNA): TGTGCCAGCAGCTTAGCTGGGGATTGGAATGAGCAGTTCTTC. The V call is TRBV7-8, the J call TRBJ2-1, with D unresolved. There are 14 residues in the CDR3. V lost 0 bases and J 7 bases, leaving 10 bases between the germline ends. Germline CDR1 reads SGHVS; CDR2 reads FQNEAQ.

The chain carries TRBV6-5 and TRBJ2-3; D not certain. The CDR3 runs 16 residues. Germline CDR1 reads MNHEY; CDR2 reads SVGAGI. Deletions cut 0 bases from V and 2 bases from J, with 12 bases between. CDR3 nucleotides: TGTGCCAGCAGTTACTCGAAAGGCGGAGTCACAGATACGCAGTATTTT. Encoded protein: CASSYSKGGVTDTQYF.

This clonotype has a handful of counts. Compared with germline, one end of the junction differs, possibly owing to a read error. The chain employs TRBV27 and TRBJ2-1, with D unclear. The CDR3 sequence is 15 residues long. CDR1 MNHEY and CDR2 SMNVEV come from the germline V gene (reference sequence). The CDR3 reads CAGSLLSSSYNEQFF. CDR3 sequence (DNA): TGTGCCGGCAGTTTATTATCGAGCTCTTACAATGAGCAGTTCTTC.

The table lists this clonotype with a few counts. The J gene is TRBJ2-6, the V gene TRBV30, with D perhaps being TRBD1 or TRBD2 (5 bases each). Germline V gene sequence: CDR1 GTSNPN, CDR2 SVGIG (reference sequence). Trimming left V 1 base short and J 2 bases short, with 9 bases between. CDR3 size: 15 residues. The CDR3 region has the DNA TGTGCCTGGAGTGCTGGGGGAACTGGGGCCAACGTCCTGACTTTC. It is translated as CAWSAGGTGANVLTF.

This clonotype was counted a few times. The DNA of the CDR3 is TGTGCCAGCAGCTCCGGACTAGCGGGGGCGGGGGAGACCCAGTACTTC. This sequence encodes CASSSGLAGAGETQYF. The chain carries TRBV12-3 or TRBV12-4 and TRBJ2-5; the match to TRBD2 covers 13 bases. Trimming removed 6 bases from V and 5 bases from J; junction bases left unmatched: 9. There are 16 residues in the CDR3.

The V and J genes are TRBV29-1 and TRBJ1-1; no clear D gene. Germline values: CDR1 SQVTM, CDR2 ANQGSEA. This CDR3 has 13 amino acids. Trimming pared 3 bases from V and 3 bases from J, leaving 11 bases between. The CDR3 DNA follows: TGCAGCGTTGAGGAAGGTTTCGACACTGAAGCTTTCTTT. It specifies CSVEEGFDTEAFF.

In the case of this clonotype: One end of the junction fails to match germline, which may point to a read error. This chain links TRBV5-1 with TRBJ2-7, with D unresolved. Germline V CDR1 and CDR2: SGHRS, YFSETQ. CDR3 length: 15 residues. The CDR3 spells CTSSLKGGSAYEQYF. The CDR3 DNA is TGCACCAGCAGCTTAAAGGGTGGTTCGGCCTACGAGCAGTACTTC.

In its sample, this clonotype was seen a few times. The rearrangement joins TRBV5-1 to TRBJ2-7; TRBD1 agrees at 7 bases. The CDR3 sequence is 14 residues long. The J segment lost 8 bases and the V segment lost 4 bases, leaving 12 bases of the junction unmatched. Germline V gene sequence: CDR1 SGHRS, CDR2 YFSETQ. CDR3 residues: CASSLRPDRNKQYF. CDR3 nucleotides: TGCGCCAGCAGCCTCAGGCCGGACAGGAACAAGCAGTACTTC.

This clonotype was seen more than once but under ten times. This sequence joins TRBV24-1 and TRBJ2-3; D is unclear. Trimming left V 7 bases short and J 2 bases short, with 12 bases between. CDR1 and CDR2 from the germline V gene are KGHDR and SFDVKD. The CDR3 loop spans 14 amino acids. CDR3 in amino acids: CATSQPEITDTQYF. DNA of the CDR3: TGTGCCACCAGCCAGCCAGAAATCACAGATACGCAGTATTTT.

The chain employs TRBV9 and TRBJ1-6; D remains unclear. Trimming stripped 0 bases from V and 9 bases from J, with 4 bases between. This CDR3 is 12 amino acids long. Germline V gene data show CDR1 as SGDLS and CDR2 as YYNGEE. CDR3 protein: CASSVDGSPLHF. CDR3 in DNA: TGTGCCAGCAGCGTAGATGGTTCACCCCTCCACTTT.

J is TRBJ2-3 and V is TRBV7-9; 7 bases map to TRBD1. Per germline, CDR1 SEHNR and CDR2 FQNEAQ (reference sequence). Losses at the gene ends were 3 bases for V and 2 bases for J; bases not matched to a gene: 5. The CDR3 is made up of 15 amino acids. The CDR3 spells CASSFIDRDTDTQYF. The CDR3 coding sequence is TGTGCCAGCAGCTTCATAGACAGGGACACAGATACGCAGTATTTT. Full variable domain (remainder filled in from reference TRBV7-9 and TRBJ2-3): DTGVSQNPRHKITKRGQNVTFRCDPISEHNRLYWYRQTLGQGPEFLTYFQNEAQLEKSRLLSDRFSAERPKGSFSTLEIQRTEQGDSAMYLCASSFIDRDTDTQYFGPGTRLTVL.

This clonotype has a count of ten or more. V usage is TRBV20-1 and J usage is TRBJ2-7, with TRBD2 matching 8 bases. After removal of 5 bases from V and 0 bases from J, the junction contained 3 bases not matched to a gene. Per the germline V gene, CDR1 is DFQATT and CDR2 is SNEGSKA (reference sequence). The CDR3 contains 13 residues. CDR3 loop: CSAPGLDSYEQYF. The CDR3 region has the DNA TGCAGTGCTCCGGGACTAGACTCCTACGAGCAGTACTTC.

The genes are TRBV28 and TRBJ2-3; TRBD2 matches 7 bases. Germline values: CDR1 MDHEN, CDR2 SYDVKM. The V segment lost 4 bases and the J segment 4 bases; nucleotides outside the gene matches: 2. The CDR3 is 13 amino acids. The CDR3 nucleotides read TGTGCCAGCAGTTGGCGGGGGTCAGATACGCAGTATTTT. Translation gives CASSWRGSDTQYF.

The J gene is TRBJ1-1, the V gene TRBV7-3; D is ambiguous. Trimming left V 5 bases short and J 0 bases short, with 7 bases between. CDR1 is SGHTA, CDR2 FQGTGA, per germline. This CDR3 region has 13 residues. CDR3 sequence: CASSEQLNTEAFF. The DNA for the CDR3 is TGTGCCAGCAGCGAACAATTGAACACTGAAGCTTTCTTT. Full variable domain (rest looked up from reference TRBV7-3 and TRBJ1-1): GAGVSQTPSNKVTEKGKYVELRCDPISGHTALYWYRQSLGQGPEFLIYFQGTGAADDSGLPNDRFFAVRPEGSVSTLKIQRTERGDSAVYLCASSEQLNTEAFFGQGTRLTVV.

The gene calls are TRBV6-6 and TRBJ1-3, with 8 bases lining up with TRBD1. V lost 6 bases, J lost 0 bases, and 7 bases stayed unmatched. Germline CDR1 and CDR2: MNHNY and SVGAGI (reference sequence). The CDR3 has 16 residues. The CDR3 DNA reads as TGTGCCAGCAGCAATAGACAGGGGAACTCTGGAAACACCATATATTTT. Amino acid sequence: CASSNRQGNSGNTIYF.

In the case of this clonotype: This may be a read error: a much more frequent sequence differs by one nucleotide. This chain joins TRBV12-3 or TRBV12-4 and TRBJ2-1, with a tentative D call TRBD2 (6 bases). The length of the CDR3 is 13 residues. V was pared by 5 bases and J by 8 bases, with 13 bases between. The CDR3 spells CASSPGTADEQFF. The DNA of the CDR3 is TGTGCCAGCAGTCCCGGGACTGCTGATGAGCAGTTCTTC.

The chain is built from TRBV20-1 and TRBJ1-5; D is perhaps TRBD1 (5 bases). The CDR3 is 16 residues long. CDR1 is DFQATT and CDR2 is SNEGSKA in the germline V gene (reference sequence). Between the trimmed V and J ends, which lost 0 bases and 2 bases, there was a span of 14 bases. The CDR3 DNA follows: TGCAGTGCTAGAGATAGCCGGGGCGGAGGCAATCAGCCCCAGCATTTT. Residues: CSARDSRGGGNQPQHF.